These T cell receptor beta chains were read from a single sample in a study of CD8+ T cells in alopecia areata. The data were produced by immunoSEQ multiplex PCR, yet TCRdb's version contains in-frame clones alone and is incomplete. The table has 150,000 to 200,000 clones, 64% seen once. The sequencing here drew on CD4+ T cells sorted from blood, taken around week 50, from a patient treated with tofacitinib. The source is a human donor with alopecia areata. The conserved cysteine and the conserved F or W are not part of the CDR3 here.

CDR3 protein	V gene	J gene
ASSVTQNTEAF	TRBV9	TRBJ1-1
ASSLGAGGLNTEAF	TRBV5-1	TRBJ1-1
ASGVLGLAGNEQY	TRBV5-1	TRBJ2-7
ASSQDQASTDTQY	TRBV4-1	TRBJ2-3
ASSKGADTQY	TRBV21-1	TRBJ2-3
ASSNNREGETQY	TRBV5-1	TRBJ2-5
SVVDSGYEQY	TRBV29-1	TRBJ2-7
SVRQALAKNIQY	TRBV29-1	TRBJ2-4
ASSFRTGSIYEQY	TRBV5-1	TRBJ2-7
ASSPTDRAYGYT	TRBV18	TRBJ1-2
SVEFWGGTEAF	TRBV29-1	TRBJ1-1
ASSTRQGFSYEQY	TRBV14	TRBJ2-7
SATGGYT	TRBV20-1	TRBJ1-2
SAGGDSYEQY	TRBV29-1	TRBJ2-7
ASSDGQGDEQY	TRBV10-1	TRBJ2-7
ASSLQSGNEQF	TRBV7-3	TRBJ2-1
ASSQDQGWSTEAF	TRBV4-3	TRBJ1-1
ASRPGPKNSPLH	TRBV25-1	TRBJ1-6
ASREDRGYDGYT	TRBV2	TRBJ1-2
SVAPGPNEKLF	TRBV29-1	TRBJ1-4
ASSSARGPTLYGYT	TRBV7-2	TRBJ1-2
ASSQTGGTEQY	TRBV7-2	TRBJ2-7
ASSSSTSGTGVGYT	TRBV5-1	TRBJ1-2
ASSVEGTEAF	TRBV9	TRBJ1-1
SAFSTDTQY	TRBV20-1	TRBJ2-3
ASSLGGQRETQY	TRBV7-3	TRBJ2-5